This TCR beta chain was retrieved from a study of T cell responses to AZD1222 COVID-19 vaccine. Remarks on this clone: The antigen is undetermined.

Sequencing used immunoSEQ multiplex PCR; TCRdb keeps in-frame clones, though not all of them. This sample carries about 110,000 clones, around nine tenths of them seen once, and the ten largest clones take about 15%. Findings of the study overall: There were vaccine-associated CD4 TCRs across spike, dominant at 160-218 and 743-854.

Germline CDR1 reads SGHRS; CDR2 reads YFSETQ. This CDR3 comprises 13 residues. V dropped 2 bases and J dropped 4 bases, with 9 bases sitting between them. This TCR was sampled from an adult who received the AZD1222 COVID-19 vaccine. V usage is TRBV5-1 and J usage is TRBJ1-1, with unresolved D. This sample comprised peripheral blood, obtained 28 days after the second AZD1222 dose. CDR3 sequence: CASSLPSGTEAFF. For the CDR3, the DNA is TGCGCCAGCAGCTTACCTTCGGGCACTGAAGCTTTCTTT.